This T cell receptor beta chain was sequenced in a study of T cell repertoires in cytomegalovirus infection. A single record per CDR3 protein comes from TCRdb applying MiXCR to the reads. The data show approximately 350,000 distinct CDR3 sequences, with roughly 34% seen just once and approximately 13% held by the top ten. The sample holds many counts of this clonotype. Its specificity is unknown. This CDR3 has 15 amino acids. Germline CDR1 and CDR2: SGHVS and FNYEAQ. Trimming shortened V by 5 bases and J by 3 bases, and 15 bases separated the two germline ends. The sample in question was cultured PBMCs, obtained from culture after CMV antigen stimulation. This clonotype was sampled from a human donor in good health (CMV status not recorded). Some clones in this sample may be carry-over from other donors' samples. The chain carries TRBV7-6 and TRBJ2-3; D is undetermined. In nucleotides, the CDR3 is TGTGCCAGCAGCACCAACCTTCTAGGGACAGATACGCAGTATTTT. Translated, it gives CASSTNLLGTDTQYF.